This TCR beta chain is drawn from a study of shared clonotypes between healthy human individuals. The overall study: Ranging from 18 to 49 in age, donors were two women and a few men. General observations from the study: The study drew on few donors, limiting represented genetic and exposure-history diversity. Tissue TCR repertoires likely differ from these blood-only repertoires.

Regarding this clone: Its specificity is not known.

Sequenced by immunoSEQ multiplex PCR; TCRdb stores in-frame clones only, minus some. The profile covers approximately 2.5 million clones, with roughly nine tenths appearing a single time and 0.11% to 0.15% taken by the ten largest. Trimming left V 4 bases short and J 4 bases short, with 5 bases between. Germline V gene data show CDR1 as SQVTM and CDR2 as ANQGSEA. This CDR3 is 11 amino acids long. The V and J genes are TRBV29-1 and TRBJ1-3; D remains ambiguous. The sample taken for sequencing was naive CD4+ T cells sorted from blood. Subset here: CD45RA+ positively selected. The TCR originated in a man in his late teens or twenties in good health. The CDR3 DNA is TGCAGCGTTGCACTAGGAAACACCATATATTTT. This encodes CSVALGNTIYF.